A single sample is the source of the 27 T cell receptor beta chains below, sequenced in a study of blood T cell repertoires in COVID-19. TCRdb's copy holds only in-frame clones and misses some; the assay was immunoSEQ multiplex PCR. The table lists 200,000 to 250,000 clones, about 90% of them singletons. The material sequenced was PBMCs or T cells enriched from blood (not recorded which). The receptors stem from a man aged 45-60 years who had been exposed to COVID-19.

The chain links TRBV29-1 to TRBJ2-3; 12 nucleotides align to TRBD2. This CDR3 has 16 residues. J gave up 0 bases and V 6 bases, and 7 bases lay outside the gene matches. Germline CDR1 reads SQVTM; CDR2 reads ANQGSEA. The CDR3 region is CSVSGTSGPSTDTQYF. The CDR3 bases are TGCAGCGTAAGCGGGACTAGCGGGCCAAGCACAGATACGCAGTATTTT.

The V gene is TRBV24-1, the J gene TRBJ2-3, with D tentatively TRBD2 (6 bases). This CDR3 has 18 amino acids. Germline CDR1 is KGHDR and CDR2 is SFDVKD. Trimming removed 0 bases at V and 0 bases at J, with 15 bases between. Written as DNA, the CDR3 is TGTGCCACCAGTGATTTGCTCCAGCCCGGGAGTAGCACAGATACGCAGTATTTT. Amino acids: CATSDLLQPGSSTDTQYF.

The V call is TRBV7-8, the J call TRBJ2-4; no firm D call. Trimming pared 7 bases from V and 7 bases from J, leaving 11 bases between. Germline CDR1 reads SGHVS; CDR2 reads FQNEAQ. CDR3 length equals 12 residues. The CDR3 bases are TGTGCCAGCACCGGGTACGAGAACATTCAGTACTTC. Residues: CASTGYENIQYF.

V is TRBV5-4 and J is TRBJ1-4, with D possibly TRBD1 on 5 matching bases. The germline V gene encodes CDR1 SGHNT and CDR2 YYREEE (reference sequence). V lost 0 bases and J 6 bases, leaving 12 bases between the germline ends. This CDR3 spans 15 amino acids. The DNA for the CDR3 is TGTGCCAGCAGCTTGGATCAGGGAACCTATGAAAAACTGTTTTTT. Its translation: CASSLDQGTYEKLFF.

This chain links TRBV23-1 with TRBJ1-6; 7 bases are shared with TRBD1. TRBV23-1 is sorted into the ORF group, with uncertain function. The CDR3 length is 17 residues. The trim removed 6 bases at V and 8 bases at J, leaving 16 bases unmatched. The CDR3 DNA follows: TGCGCCAGCAGCGTAGGACAGGAACGAAGGAGCCATTCACCCCTCCACTTT. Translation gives CASSVGQERRSHSPLHF.

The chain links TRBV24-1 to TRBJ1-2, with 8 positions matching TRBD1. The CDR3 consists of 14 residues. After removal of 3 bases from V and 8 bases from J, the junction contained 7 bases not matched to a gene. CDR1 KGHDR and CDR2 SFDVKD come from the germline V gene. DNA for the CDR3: TGTGCCACCAGTGATCGCGACAGGGGAAGGGGCTACACCTTC. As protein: CATSDRDRGRGYTF.

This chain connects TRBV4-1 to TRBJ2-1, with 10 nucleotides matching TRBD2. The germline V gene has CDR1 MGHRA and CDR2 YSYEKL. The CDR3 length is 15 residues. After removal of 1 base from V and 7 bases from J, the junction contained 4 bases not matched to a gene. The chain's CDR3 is CASSQVLAGINEQFF. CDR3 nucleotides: TGCGCCAGCAGCCAAGTACTAGCGGGGATAAATGAGCAGTTCTTC.

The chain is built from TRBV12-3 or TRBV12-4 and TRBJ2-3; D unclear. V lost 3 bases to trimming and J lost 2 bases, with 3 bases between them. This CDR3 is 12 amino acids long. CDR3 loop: CASSFHTDTQYF. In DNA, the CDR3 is TGTGCCAGCAGTTTCCACACAGATACGCAGTATTTT.

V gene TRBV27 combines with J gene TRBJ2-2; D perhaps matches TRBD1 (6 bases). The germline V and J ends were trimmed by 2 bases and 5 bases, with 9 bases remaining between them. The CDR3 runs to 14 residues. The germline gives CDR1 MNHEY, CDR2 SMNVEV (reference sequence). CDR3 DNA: TGTGCCAGCAGTTTAGGACAGTTTACCGGGGAGCTGTTTTTT. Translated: CASSLGQFTGELFF.

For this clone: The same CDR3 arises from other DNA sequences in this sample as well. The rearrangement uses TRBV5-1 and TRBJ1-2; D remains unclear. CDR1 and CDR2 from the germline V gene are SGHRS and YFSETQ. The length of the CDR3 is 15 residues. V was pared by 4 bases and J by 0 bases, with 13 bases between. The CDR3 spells CASSLAPETNYGYTF. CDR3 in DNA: TGCGCCAGCAGCCTCGCGCCGGAGACTAACTATGGCTACACCTTC.

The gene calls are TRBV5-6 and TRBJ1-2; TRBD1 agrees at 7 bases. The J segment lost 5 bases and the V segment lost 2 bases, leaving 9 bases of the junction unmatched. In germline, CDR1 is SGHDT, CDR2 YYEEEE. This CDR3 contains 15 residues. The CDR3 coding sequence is TGTGCCAGCAGCTTAGTAGGGGGCGCGTGGTATGGCTACACCTTC. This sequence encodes CASSLVGGAWYGYTF.

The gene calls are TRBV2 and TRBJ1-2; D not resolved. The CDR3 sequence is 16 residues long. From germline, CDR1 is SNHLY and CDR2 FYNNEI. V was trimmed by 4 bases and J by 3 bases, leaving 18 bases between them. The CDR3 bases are TGTGCCAGCAGTGGAATCGGGAATCGCGGCGACTATGGCTACACCTTC. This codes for CASSGIGNRGDYGYTF.

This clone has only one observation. CDR3: CASSFMYLGPSSGNTIYF. As DNA, the CDR3 is TGTGCCAGCAGCTTTATGTACCTGGGGCCGAGCTCTGGAAACACCATATATTTT. The chain uses TRBV7-2 and TRBJ1-3, with D perhaps TRBD1 (5 bases). This CDR3 is 18 amino acids long. CDR1 and CDR2 (germline): SGHTA, FQGNSA. Trimming cost V 3 bases and J 0 bases, with 18 bases left between them.

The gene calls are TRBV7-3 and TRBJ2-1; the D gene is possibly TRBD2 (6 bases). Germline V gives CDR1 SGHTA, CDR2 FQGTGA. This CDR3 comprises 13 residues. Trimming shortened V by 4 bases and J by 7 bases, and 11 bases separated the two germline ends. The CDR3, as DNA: TGTGCCAGCAGCTCGGGACTTGCAAATGAGCAGTTCTTC. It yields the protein CASSSGLANEQFF. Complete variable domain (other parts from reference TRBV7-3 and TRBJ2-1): GAGVSQTPSNKVTEKGKYVELRCDPISGHTALYWYRQSLGQGPEFLIYFQGTGAADDSGLPNDRFFAVRPEGSVSTLKIQRTERGDSAVYLCASSSGLANEQFFGPGTRLTVL.

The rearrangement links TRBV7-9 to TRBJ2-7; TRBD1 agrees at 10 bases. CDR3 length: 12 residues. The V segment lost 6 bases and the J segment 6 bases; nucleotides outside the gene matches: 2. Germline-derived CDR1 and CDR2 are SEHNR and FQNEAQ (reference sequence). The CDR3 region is CASRWTGGEQYF. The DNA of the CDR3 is TGTGCCAGCAGATGGACAGGGGGCGAGCAGTACTTC.

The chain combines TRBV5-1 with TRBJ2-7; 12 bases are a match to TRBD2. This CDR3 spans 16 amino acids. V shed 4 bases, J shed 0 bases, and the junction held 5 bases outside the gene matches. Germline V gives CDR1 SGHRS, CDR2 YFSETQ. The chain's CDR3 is CASSPWTSGDSYEQYF. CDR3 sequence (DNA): TGCGCCAGCAGCCCGTGGACTAGCGGGGACTCCTACGAGCAGTACTTC.

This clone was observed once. CDR3 amino acids: CASREGGGIGYTF. In nucleotides, the CDR3 is TGTGCCAGCAGAGAGGGGGGGGGAATCGGCTACACCTTC. This chain links TRBV7-2 with TRBJ1-2; D possibly corresponds to TRBD1 (6 bases). The CDR3 totals 13 residues. Trimming stripped 6 bases from V and 8 bases from J, with 16 bases between. Germline CDR1 reads SGHTA; CDR2 reads FQGNSA.

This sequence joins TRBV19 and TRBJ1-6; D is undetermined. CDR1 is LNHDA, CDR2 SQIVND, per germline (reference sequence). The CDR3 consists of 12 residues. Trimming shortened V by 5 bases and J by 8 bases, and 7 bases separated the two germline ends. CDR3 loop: CASSLSDSPLHF. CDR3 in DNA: TGTGCCAGTAGTTTGAGTGATTCACCCCTCCACTTT.

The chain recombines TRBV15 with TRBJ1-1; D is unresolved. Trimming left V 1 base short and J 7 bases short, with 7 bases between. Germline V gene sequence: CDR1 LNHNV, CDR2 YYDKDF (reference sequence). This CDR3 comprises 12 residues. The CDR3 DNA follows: TGTGCCACCAGCAGAGCCACTGGTGAAGCTTTCTTT. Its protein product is CATSRATGEAFF.

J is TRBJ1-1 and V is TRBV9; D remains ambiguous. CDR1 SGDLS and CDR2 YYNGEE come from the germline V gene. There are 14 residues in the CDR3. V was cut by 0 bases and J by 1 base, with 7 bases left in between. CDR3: CASSVGLRNTEAFF. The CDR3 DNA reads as TGTGCCAGCAGCGTAGGACTTAGGAACACTGAAGCTTTCTTT.

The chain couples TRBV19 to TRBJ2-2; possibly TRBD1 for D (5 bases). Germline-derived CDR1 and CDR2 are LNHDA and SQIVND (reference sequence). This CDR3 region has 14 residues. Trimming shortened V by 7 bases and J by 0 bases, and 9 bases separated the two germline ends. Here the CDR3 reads CASTPDTNTGELFF. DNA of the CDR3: TGTGCCAGTACCCCGGACACGAACACCGGGGAGCTGTTTTTT.

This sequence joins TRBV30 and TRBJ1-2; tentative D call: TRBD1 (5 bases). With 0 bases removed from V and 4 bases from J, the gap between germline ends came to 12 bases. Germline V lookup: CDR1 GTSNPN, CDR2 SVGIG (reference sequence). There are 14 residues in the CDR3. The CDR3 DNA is TGTGCCTGGAGTGTATTGACAGACACCTATGGCTACACCTTC. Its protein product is CAWSVLTDTYGYTF.

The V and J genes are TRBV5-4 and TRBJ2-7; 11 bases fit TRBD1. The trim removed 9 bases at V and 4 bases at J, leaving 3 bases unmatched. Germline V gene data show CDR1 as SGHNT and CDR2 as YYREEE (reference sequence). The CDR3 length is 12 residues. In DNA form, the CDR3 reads TGTGCCACCGGGGACAGGGGGTACGAGCAGTACGTC. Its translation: CATGDRGYEQYV.

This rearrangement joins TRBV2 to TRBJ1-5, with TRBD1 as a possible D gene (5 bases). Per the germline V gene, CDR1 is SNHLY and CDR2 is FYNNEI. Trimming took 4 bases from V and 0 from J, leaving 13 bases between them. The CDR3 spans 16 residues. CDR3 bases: TGTGCCAGCAGTGTTGACAGACCCTATAGCAATCAGCCCCAGCATTTT. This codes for CASSVDRPYSNQPQHF.

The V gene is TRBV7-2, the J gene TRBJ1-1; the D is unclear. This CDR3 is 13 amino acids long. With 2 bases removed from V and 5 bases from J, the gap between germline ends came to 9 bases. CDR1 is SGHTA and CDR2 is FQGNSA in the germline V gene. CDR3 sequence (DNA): TGTGCCAGCAGCTTACGGTCGGGTACTGAAGCTTTCTTT. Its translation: CASSLRSGTEAFF.

In DNA form, the CDR3 reads TGTGCCAGCAGTGGACAGGGGTACTCTGGAAACACCATATATTTT. Amino acid sequence: CASSGQGYSGNTIYF. The J gene is TRBJ1-3, the V gene TRBV6-6; 9 bases map to TRBD1. This CDR3 has 15 residues. CDR1 and CDR2 from the germline V gene are MNHNY and SVGAGI (reference sequence). Losses at the gene ends were 5 bases for V and 0 bases for J; bases not matched to a gene: 2.

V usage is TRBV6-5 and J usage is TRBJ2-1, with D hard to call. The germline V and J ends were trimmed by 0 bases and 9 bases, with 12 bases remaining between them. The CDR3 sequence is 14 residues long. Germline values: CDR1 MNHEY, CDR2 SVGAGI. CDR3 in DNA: TGTGCCAGCAGTTACTCTAGCAAGTGGAGTGAGCAGTTCTTC. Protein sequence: CASSYSSKWSEQFF.